The sample holds many counts of the clone carrying this T cell receptor beta chain. Its antigen is not known. Germline CDR1 SGHTA, CDR2 FQGNSA. V was cut by 5 bases and J by 6 bases, with 18 bases left in between. The CDR3 extends over 15 amino acids. The sample originates from a study of spatial heterogeneity in lung cancer. Time point here: sample taken at primary tumor resection. Study results and caveats: How many expanded intratumoral alpha and beta TCRs were present tracked the tumor mutation count, which was a count of nonsynonymous mutations.

TCRdb reanalysed the 5' RACE reads using MiXCR and keeps one entry per CDR3 protein. The data contain approximately 94,000 distinct CDR3 sequences, 4.4% of them seen just once; the ten biggest clones take up roughly 20%. The J gene is TRBJ2-3, the V gene TRBV7-2; TRBD2 is a possible D gene (6 bases). The clonotype originates from a male donor with early-stage non-small cell lung cancer. This material consisted of lung tumor tissue, taken at surgery. In DNA, the CDR3 is TGTGCCAGCAGCCCACCTCCAGCGGGCTCGGATACGCAGTATTTT. This translates into CASSPPPAGSDTQYF.